The source of this T cell receptor beta chain is a study of blood T cell repertoires in COVID-19. The CDR3 covers 15 residues. The junction had 3 bases not matched to a gene; V was cut back by 1 base and J by 2 bases. The germline V gene has CDR1 SGHAT and CDR2 FQNNGV. The protocol was immunoSEQ multiplex PCR, while the TCRdb copy is restricted to in-frame clones and leaves out a portion. The repertoire holds approximately 180,000 clones, with about 88% as singletons. The TCR comes from a middle-aged woman with acute COVID-19. The sequenced sample consisted of PBMCs or T cells enriched from blood (not recorded which). V and J are TRBV11-2 and TRBJ2-3; 7 positions agree with TRBD2. This CDR3 is CASSLGLADTDTQYF. As DNA, the CDR3 is TGTGCCAGCAGCTTAGGGCTAGCGGACACAGATACGCAGTATTTT.